This T cell receptor beta chain appears in the sequencing data of a study of cytomegalovirus exposure and HLA in healthy donors. The PCR employed 60 Vbeta primers together with 13 Jbeta primers. Sequenced by immunoSEQ multiplex PCR; TCRdb stores in-frame clones only, minus some. The table has about 170,000 clones, about three quarters seen once; the top ten hold about 2.9%. The germline CDR1 and CDR2 sequences are SQVTM and ANQGSEA. V was shortened by 2 bases and J by 1 base, with 8 bases between the two germline ends. This CDR3 has 13 residues. The J gene is TRBJ1-1, the V gene TRBV29-1; D is unresolved. The source is a female donor in good health and CMV-seronegative. Sequencing input: PBMCs. CDR3 nucleotide sequence: TGCAGCGTTGAACCCCTAGGGAACACTGAAGCTTTCTTT. Translating gives CSVEPLGNTEAFF.